This TCR beta chain was profiled in a study of beta chain features in type 1 diabetes (dated by TCRdb to 2017 to 2018). Background on the whole study: Patients and healthy donors did not differ in mean age, gender distribution, total cell number or subset yield. A total of under 140,000,000 sorted cells were examined across all samples, and the number of cells per subset was strongly correlated with RNA yield. The study compared TCRB repertoires of sorted circulating CD4+ T cell subsets between recently diagnosed type 1 diabetes patients and matched healthy donors. Whereas all 28 donors provided naive and central memory subsets, regulatory and stem cell-like memory subsets were isolated from just 8 patients and about 8 healthy donors. Overall study outcomes, separate from this receptor: Because cDNA was sequenced instead of genomic DNA, highly expressing activated cells could be over-represented, though the groups showed no difference in activation or CD3 levels. Because small numbers of individuals were included in the HLA sub-analyses, any influence of HLA type on TCRB rearrangement was left unresolved. Patients with type 1 diabetes made fewer insertions and deleted more nucleotides at VDJ recombination sites, implying thymic rearrangement abnormalities. Shorter templates might be favored by PCR, yet because patient and control samples were amplified and corrected together, any such skew would affect both groups equally. The naive, central memory and regulatory TCRB repertoires appeared to resemble one another more closely among patients than among healthy donors. A moderate but significant shortening of TCRB CDR3 length was observed in type 1 diabetes patients in all four CD4+ subsets.

This clone was seen more than once but under ten times. Its antigen target is currently unknown. Qualities for individual bases were not recorded, and no much larger clone is one base off. Each donor gave one peripheral blood draw, averaging approximately 120 mL, which was collected into heparinised tubes. Using a panel that included CD45RO, CCR7, CD25, CD127, CD95 and CD27, naive, central memory, regulatory and stem cell-like memory CD4+ T cells were sorted on a BD FACSAria II. All sorted populations exceeded 95% purity. PBMCs were isolated right away by Lymphoprep density gradient centrifugation and were stained directly, without culture. Samples were stained and sorted in pairs, with one healthy donor and one patient per experiment, so that batch effects were minimized. Relative to germline, V is missing 2 bases and J is missing 2 bases, with 5 bases of the junction outside any gene match. Including cysteine and phenylalanine, the CDR3 has 16 amino acids. Only the CDR3 DNA is retained, 48 bases long and in frame from the first base. CDR1 is given as SGHNT and CDR2 as YENEEA, both from the germline V gene.

The entire isolated RNA was reverse transcribed using the High Capacity cDNA Reverse Transcription Kit, and thus expressed TCRB transcripts were sequenced. Naive, central memory and regulatory T cell samples underwent deep immunoSEQ sequencing, averaging about 3.57 million total reads per sample. After sorted cells were lysed in RLT buffer, RNA was extracted with DNase-treated RNeasy Micro or Mini kits, with the choice depending on cell number. Each cell subset was processed on its own to prevent cross-contamination, while patient and healthy donor samples were processed together. The immunoSEQ multiplex PCR was used to amplify TCRB sequences from cDNA, generating 87-bp fragments that spanned the CDR3 region. The amplicons were sequenced using the Illumina HiSeq platform. The study's own analysis went as follows. Synthetic template baselines were used to correct PCR bias computationally, reads within Hamming distance 2 were collapsed together, and singletons that could not be merged were discarded. Reads were aligned to IMGT to assign V, D and J genes, CDR3 length, and insertions or deletions at six rearrangement sites. Within each subset, clonotype counts were normalized to sorted cell number, after which true diversity and Gini coefficients were computed with the tcR R package. The overlap coefficient, calculated on TCRB nucleotide sequences, was used to measure repertoire sharing. As a proxy for the pre-selection repertoire, out-of-frame TCRB sequences from naive cells were analyzed. TCRdb mirrors the immuneACCESS table, restricted to in-frame sequences. Some clones are absent from its copies; in checked studies, under half trace to an unresolved V gene, and the reason for the others is unknown. That table is the source of V, J and clone size, and D and trimming were worked out from the DNA. The sample data list roughly 230,000 clones, and more than 9% of these were observed just once. The biggest ten clones account for about 0.037% of the sample.

The V gene is TRBV11-3 and the J gene is TRBJ2-2, with TRBD2 matching 7 junction bases. Sequencing was carried out using naive CD4+ T cells from blood. According to the study, the label for this sample's cell subset or site signals: true naive CD4+ T cells. This sequence was found in a woman aged 18-29 years in good health. The DNA sequence is given as TGTGCCAGCAGCTTACTGGCGGGAGTCAACACCGGGGAGCTGTTTTTT. Its protein is CASSLLAGVNTGELFF.